This TCR beta chain is drawn from a study of shared clonotypes between healthy human individuals. Background on the study: CD4 naive cells filled three plates per donor, CD4 memory three, CD8 naive two and CD8 memory one.

Germline CDR1 is SGDLS and CDR2 is YYNGEE. V gave up 4 bases and J gave up 0 bases, with 14 bases separating them. CDR3 length: 15 amino acids. The study, taken as a whole, reports: Around 5% was the fraction of naive CD4 clonotypes found shared across a few donors.

A remark on this clone: Its antigen is not identified.

Assay runs were performed at deep level. Sequencing was performed with immunoSEQ multiplex PCR; in TCRdb, only in-frame clones are kept and a portion is missing. The profile shows 2 million to 2.5 million clones, approximately 94% of them singletons. The receptor was derived from a man younger than 30 in good health. Sequenced input: naive CD4+ T cells sorted from blood. Indicated subset: CD45RA+ positively selected. V and J are TRBV9 and TRBJ2-7; D perhaps matches TRBD2 (7 bases). Here the CDR3 DNA reads TGTGCCAGCAGCCCCCGGGGGGCCCCCTCCTACGAGCAGTACTTC. Translating it yields CASSPRGAPSYEQYF.